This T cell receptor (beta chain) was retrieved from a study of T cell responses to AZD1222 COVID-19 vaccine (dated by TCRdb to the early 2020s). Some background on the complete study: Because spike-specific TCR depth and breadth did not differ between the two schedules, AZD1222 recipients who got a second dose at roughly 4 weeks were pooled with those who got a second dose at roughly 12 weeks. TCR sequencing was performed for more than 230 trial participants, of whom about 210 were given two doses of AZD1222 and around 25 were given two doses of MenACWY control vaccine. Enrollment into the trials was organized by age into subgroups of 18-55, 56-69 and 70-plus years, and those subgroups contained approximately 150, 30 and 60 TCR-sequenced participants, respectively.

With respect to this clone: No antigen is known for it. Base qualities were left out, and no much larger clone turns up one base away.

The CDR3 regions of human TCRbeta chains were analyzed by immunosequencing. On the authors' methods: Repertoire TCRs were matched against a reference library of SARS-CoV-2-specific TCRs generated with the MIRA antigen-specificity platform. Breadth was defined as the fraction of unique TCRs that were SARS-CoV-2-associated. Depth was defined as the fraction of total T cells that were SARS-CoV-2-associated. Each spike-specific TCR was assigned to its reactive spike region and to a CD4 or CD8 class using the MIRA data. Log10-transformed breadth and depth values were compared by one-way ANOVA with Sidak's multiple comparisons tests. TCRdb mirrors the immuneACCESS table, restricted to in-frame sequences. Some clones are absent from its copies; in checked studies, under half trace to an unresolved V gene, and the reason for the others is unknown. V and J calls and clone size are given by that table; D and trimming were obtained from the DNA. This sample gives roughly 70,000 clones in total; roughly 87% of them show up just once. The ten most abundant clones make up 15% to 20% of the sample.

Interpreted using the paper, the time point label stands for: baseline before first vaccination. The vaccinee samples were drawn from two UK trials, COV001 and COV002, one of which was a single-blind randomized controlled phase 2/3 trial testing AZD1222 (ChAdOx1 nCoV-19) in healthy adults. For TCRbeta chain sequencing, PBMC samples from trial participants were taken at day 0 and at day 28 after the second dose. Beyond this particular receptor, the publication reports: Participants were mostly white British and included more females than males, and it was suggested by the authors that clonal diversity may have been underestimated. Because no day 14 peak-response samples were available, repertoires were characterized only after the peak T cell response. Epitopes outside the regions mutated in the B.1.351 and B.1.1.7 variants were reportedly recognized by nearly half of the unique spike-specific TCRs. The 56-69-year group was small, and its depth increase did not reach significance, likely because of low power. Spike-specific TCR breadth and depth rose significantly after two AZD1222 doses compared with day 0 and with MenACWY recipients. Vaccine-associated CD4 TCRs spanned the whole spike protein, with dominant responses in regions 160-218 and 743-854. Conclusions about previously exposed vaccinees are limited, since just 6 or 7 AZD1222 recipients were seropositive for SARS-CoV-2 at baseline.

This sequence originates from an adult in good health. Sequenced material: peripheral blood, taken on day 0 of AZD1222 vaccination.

The CDR3 has the sequence CASLRWPPGENTIYF. The DNA reads as follows: TGTGCCAGTCTTCGGTGGCCCCCCGGAGAAAACACCATATATTTT. This sequence uses TRBV28 and TRBJ1-3, with no D gene named confidently. Based on the germline V gene, the CDR1 and CDR2 sequences are MDHEN and SYDVKM. A distance of 21 bases separates the germline ends of V and J, which lose 9 bases and 6 bases respectively. Reading from cysteine to phenylalanine, the CDR3 counts 15 amino acids. Kept here is only the CDR3 DNA, which spans 45 bases and is read in frame from base 1.